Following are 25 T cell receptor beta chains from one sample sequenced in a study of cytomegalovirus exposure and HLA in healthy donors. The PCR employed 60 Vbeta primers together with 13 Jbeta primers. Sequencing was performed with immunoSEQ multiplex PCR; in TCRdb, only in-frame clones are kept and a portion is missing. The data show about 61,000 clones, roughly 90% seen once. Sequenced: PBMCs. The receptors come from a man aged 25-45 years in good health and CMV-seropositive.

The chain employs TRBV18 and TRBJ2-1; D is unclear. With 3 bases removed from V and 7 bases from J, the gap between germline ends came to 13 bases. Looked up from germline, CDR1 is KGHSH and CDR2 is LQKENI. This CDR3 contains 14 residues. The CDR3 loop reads CASSPSLPLNEQFF. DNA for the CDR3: TGTGCCAGCTCACCCTCCCTTCCGTTGAATGAGCAGTTCTTC.

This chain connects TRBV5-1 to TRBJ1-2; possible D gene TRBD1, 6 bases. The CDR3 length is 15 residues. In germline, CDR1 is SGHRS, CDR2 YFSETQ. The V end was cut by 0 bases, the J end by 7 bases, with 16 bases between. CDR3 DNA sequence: TGCGCCAGCAGCTTGGCGGGCGGGCAGGGGACTGGCTACACCTTC. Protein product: CASSLAGGQGTGYTF. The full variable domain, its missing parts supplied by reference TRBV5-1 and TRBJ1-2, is KAGVTQTPRYLIKTRGQQVTLSCSPISGHRSVSWYQQTPGQGLQFLFEYFSETQRNKGNFPGRFSGRQFSNSRSEMNVSTLELGDSALYLCASSLAGGQGTGYTFGSGTRLTVV.

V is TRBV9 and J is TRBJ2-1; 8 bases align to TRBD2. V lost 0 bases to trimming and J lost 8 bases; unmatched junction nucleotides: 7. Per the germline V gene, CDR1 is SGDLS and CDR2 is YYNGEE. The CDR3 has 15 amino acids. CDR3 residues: CASSVGGSGNHEQFF. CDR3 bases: TGTGCCAGCAGCGTAGGCGGTAGCGGGAACCATGAGCAGTTCTTC.

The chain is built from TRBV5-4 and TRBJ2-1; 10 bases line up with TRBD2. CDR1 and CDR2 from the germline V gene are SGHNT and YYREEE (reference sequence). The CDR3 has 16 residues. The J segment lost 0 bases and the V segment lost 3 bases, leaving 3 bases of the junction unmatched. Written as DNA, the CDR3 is TGTGCCAGCAGCTCCGGGACTAGCGCCTCCTACAATGAGCAGTTCTTC. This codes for CASSSGTSASYNEQFF.

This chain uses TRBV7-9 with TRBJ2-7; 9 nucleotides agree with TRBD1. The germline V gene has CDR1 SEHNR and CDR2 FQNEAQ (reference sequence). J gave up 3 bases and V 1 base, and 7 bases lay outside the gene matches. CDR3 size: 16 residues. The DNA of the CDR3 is TGTGCCAGCAGCTTAGAATGGACAGGGGAGAACTACGAGCAGTACTTC. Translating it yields CASSLEWTGENYEQYF.

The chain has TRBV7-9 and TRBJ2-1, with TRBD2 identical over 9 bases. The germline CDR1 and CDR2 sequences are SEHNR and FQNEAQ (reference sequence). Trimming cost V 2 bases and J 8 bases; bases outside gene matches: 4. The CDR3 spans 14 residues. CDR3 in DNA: TGTGCCAGCAGCTTACGCCCTAGCGGGGATGAGCAGTTCTTC. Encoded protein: CASSLRPSGDEQFF.

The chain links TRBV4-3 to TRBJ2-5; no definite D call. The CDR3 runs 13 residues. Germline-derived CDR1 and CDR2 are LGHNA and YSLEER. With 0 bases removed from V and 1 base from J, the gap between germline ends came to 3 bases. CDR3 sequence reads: CASSQDLQETQYF. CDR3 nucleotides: TGCGCCAGCAGCCAAGATCTCCAAGAGACCCAGTACTTC.

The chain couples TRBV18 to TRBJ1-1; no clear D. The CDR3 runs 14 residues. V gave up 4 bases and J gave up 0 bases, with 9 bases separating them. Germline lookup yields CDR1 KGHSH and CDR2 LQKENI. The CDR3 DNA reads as TGTGCCAGCTCACTGAGAAAGTTGAACACTGAAGCTTTCTTT. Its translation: CASSLRKLNTEAFF.

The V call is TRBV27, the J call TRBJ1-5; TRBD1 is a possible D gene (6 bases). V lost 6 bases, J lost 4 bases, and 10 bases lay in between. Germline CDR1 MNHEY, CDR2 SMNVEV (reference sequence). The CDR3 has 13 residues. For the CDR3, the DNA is TGTGCCAGCAGCCTTCAGGGGAATCAGCCCCAGCATTTT. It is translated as CASSLQGNQPQHF.

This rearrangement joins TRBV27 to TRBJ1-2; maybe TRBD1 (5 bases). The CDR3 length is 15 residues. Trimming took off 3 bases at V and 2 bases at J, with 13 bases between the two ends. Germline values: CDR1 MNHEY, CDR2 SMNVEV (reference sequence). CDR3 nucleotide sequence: TGTGCCAGCAGTTTTTACGGCGGGGGAAACTATGGCTACACCTTC. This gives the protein CASSFYGGGNYGYTF.

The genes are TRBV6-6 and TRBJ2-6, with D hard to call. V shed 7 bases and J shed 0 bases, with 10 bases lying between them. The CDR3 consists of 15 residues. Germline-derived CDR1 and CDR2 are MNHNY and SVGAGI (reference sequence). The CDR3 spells CASMTPVSGANVLTF. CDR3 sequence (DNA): TGTGCCAGCATGACACCCGTCTCTGGGGCCAACGTCCTGACTTTC.

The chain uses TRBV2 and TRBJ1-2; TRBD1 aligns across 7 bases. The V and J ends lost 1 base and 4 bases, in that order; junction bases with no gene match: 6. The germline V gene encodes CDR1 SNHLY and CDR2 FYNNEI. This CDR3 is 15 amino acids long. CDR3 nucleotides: TGTGCCAGCAGTGAAGAGGCAGGGGGGATCTATGGCTACACCTTC. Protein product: CASSEEAGGIYGYTF.

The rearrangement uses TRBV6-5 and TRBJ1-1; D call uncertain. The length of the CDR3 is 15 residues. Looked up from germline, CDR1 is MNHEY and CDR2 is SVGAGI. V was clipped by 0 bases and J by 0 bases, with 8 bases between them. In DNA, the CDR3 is TGTGCCAGCAGTTACTCAGGCAGGCTGAACACTGAAGCTTTCTTT. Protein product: CASSYSGRLNTEAFF.

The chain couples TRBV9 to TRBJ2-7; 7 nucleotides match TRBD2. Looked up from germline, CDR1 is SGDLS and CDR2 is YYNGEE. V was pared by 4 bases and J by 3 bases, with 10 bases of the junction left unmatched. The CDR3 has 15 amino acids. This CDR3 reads CASSPTGAGVYEQYF. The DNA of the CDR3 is TGTGCCAGCAGCCCAACCGGGGCGGGAGTCTACGAGCAGTACTTC.

The CDR3 bases are TGTGCCAGCTCACGGGCAGGGGGCCTCTACGAGCAGTACTTC. It yields the protein CASSRAGGLYEQYF. The chain carries TRBV18 and TRBJ2-7, with 8 bases that match TRBD1. CDR3 length: 14 residues. Germline loops: CDR1 KGHSH, CDR2 LQKENI. The junction had 5 bases not matched to a gene; V was cut back by 4 bases and J by 3 bases.

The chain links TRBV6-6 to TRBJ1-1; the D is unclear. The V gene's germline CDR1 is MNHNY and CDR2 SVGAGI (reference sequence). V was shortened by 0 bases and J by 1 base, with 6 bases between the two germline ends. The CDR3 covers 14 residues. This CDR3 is CASSYSTGNTEAFF. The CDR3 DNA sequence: TGTGCCAGCAGTTACTCCACGGGGAACACTGAAGCTTTCTTT.

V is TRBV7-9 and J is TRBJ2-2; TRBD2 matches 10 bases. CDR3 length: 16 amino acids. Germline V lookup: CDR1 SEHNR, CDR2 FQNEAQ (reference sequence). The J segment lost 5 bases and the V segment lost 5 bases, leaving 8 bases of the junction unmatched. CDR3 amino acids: CASSPTSGTLTGELFF. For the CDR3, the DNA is TGTGCCAGCAGCCCCACTAGCGGGACACTAACCGGGGAGCTGTTTTTT. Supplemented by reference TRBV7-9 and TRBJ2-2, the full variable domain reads DTGVSQNPRHKITKRGQNVTFRCDPISEHNRLYWYRQTLGQGPEFLTYFQNEAQLEKSRLLSDRFSAERPKGSFSTLEIQRTEQGDSAMYLCASSPTSGTLTGELFFGEGSRLTVL.

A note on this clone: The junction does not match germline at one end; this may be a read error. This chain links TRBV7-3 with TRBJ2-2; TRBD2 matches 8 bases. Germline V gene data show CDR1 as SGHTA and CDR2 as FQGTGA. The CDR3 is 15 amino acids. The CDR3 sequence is CASSVSGVNTRELFF. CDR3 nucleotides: TGTGCCAGCAGCGTTAGCGGGGTCAACACCAGGGAGCTGTTTTTT.

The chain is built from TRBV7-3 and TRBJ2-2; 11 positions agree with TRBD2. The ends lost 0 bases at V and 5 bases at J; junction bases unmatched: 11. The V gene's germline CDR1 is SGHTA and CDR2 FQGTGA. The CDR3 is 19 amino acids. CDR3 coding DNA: TGTGCCAGCAGCTTAACCCCCCTACTAGCGGGAGTTAGAACCGGGGAGCTGTTTTTT. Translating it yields CASSLTPLLAGVRTGELFF.

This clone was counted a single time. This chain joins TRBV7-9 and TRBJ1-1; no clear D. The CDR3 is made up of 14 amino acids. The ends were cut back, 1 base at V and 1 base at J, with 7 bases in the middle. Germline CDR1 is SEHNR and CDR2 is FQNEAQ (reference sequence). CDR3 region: CASSLGAGNTEAFF. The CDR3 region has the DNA TGTGCCAGCAGCTTAGGGGCAGGGAACACTGAAGCTTTCTTT.

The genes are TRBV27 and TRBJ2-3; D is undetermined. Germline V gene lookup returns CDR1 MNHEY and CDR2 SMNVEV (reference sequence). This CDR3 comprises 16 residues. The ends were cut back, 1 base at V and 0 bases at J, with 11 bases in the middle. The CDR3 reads CASSLYTPGSTDTQYF. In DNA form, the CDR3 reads TGTGCCAGCAGTTTATACACTCCCGGGAGCACAGATACGCAGTATTTT.

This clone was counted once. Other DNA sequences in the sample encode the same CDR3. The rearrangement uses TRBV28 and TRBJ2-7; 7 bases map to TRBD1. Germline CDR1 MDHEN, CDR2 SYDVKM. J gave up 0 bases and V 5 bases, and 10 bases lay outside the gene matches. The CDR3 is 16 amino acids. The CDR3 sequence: CASSPGQVRSSYEQYF. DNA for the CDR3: TGTGCCAGCAGTCCTGGACAGGTCCGGAGCTCCTACGAGCAGTACTTC. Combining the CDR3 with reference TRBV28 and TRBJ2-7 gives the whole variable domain DVKVTQSSRYLVKRTGEKVFLECVQDMDHENMFWYRQDPGLGLRLIYFSYDVKMKEKGDIPEGYSVSREKKERFSLILESASTNQTSMYLCASSPGQVRSSYEQYFGPGTRLTVT.

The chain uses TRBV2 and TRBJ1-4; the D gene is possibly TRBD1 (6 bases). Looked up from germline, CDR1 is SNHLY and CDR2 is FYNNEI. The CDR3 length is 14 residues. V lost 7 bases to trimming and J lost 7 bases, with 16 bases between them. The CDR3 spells CASNRAAPSEKLFF. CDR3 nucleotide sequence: TGTGCCAGCAACAGGGCAGCCCCCAGTGAAAAACTGTTTTTT. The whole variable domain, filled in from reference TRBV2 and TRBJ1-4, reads EPEVTQTPSHQVTQMGQEVILRCVPISNHLYFYWYRQILGQKVEFLVSFYNNEISEKSEIFDDQFSVERPDGSNFTLKIRSTKLEDSAMYFCASNRAAPSEKLFFGSGTQLSVL.

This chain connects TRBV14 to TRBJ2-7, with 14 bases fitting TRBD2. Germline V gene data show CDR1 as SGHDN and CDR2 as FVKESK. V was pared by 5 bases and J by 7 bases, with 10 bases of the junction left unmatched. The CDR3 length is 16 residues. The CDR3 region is CASSALGTSGSEEQYF. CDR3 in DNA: TGTGCCAGCAGCGCCCTCGGGACTAGCGGGAGTGAAGAGCAGTACTTC.

DNA of the CDR3: TGTGCCAGCAGCCCAGGGGACACCGGGGAGCTGTTTTTT. This encodes CASSPGDTGELFF. The chain recombines TRBV7-9 with TRBJ2-2, with a weak D call TRBD1 (6 bases). The CDR3 is 13 amino acids. Germline V gives CDR1 SEHNR, CDR2 FQNEAQ (reference sequence). V lost 5 bases and J lost 3, with 7 bases in between.